Described below is a single T cell receptor beta chain sequence and its context. Its antigen is undetermined. This record comes from a study of Ad26.COV2.S vaccination and SARS-CoV-2 variants. Profiling relied on immunoSEQ multiplex PCR, and the TCRdb table lists in-frame clones only, not all of them. The sample yields about 350,000 clones, approximately 90% seen once. The CDR3 is 15 amino acids. Trimming cost V 6 bases and J 0 bases; bases outside gene matches: 8. Germline CDR1 MGHRA, CDR2 YSYEKL. Treatment in this sample: around 19 received Ad26.COV2.S at low or high dose, single or two shots; roughly five received placebo; per-sample allocation not given. Sampling occurred on day 63 after the first vaccine or placebo injection. Cohort 1b enrolled adults aged 18-55 years in Boston. Study-wide findings and caveats: Placebo recipients had lower spike-specific TCR breadth than vaccine recipients.

V gene TRBV4-1 combines with J gene TRBJ2-7, with 7 bases aligning to TRBD1. The origin of this receptor is a person between 18 and 60 years old who received the Ad26.COV2.S COVID-19 vaccine or a placebo. The sample was peripheral blood, taken in a trial of Ad26.COV2.S vaccine versus placebo. DNA for the CDR3: TGCGCCAGCAGTAGTTTTTCAGGGGGCTCCTACGAGCAGTACTTC. It codes for CASSSFSGGSYEQYF.